A selection of T cell receptor beta chains follows, all from one sample in a study of blood T cells in healthy people across ages. TCRdb re-called the 5' RACE reads through MiXCR, storing one row per CDR3 protein. The table includes 750,000 or so distinct CDR3 sequences, roughly 25% detected once. These records were also assigned to another study, of T cells of mothers and their children.

The sequencing sample was made of blood. The receptors derive from a boy between 5 and 17 years old in good health. Each CDR3 is given with its conserved first and last residue. The D gene is left open where the match is weak. Size is omitted from some rows. Given values are once, few, many or a class for expanded clones.

d_call j_call v_call clone_size cdr3_nt cdr3_aa
- TRBJ1-2 TRBV7-9 - TGTGCCAGCAGCCCCATCCCGAGGACAGAGACGTTGGGCTACACCTTC CASSPIPRTETLGYTF
- TRBJ1-1 TRBV6-1 few TGTGCCAGCAGTGTCGGGATACGGACCCCTGAAGCTTTCTTT CASSVGIRTPEAFF
- TRBJ2-2 TRBV6-1 - TGTGCCGGGGACACCAAGAACACCGGGGAGCTGTTTTTT CAGDTKNTGELFF
- TRBJ1-5 TRBV27 few TGTGCCAGCAGATCCCAGGGGAAGGGCAATCAGCCCCAGCATTTT CASRSQGKGNQPQHF
- TRBJ2-7 TRBV29-1 few TGCAGTGTGGGCGAGCCCTCCTACGAGCAGTACTTC CSVGEPSYEQYF
- TRBJ1-2 TRBV20-1 - TGCAGTGCTCCGGTCCCCGAGGGCTATGGCTACACCTTC CSAPVPEGYGYTF
- TRBJ2-5 TRBV29-1 - TGCAGCGTTTACACCGGGCGCGAAGAGACCCAGTACTTC CSVYTGREETQYF
TRBD1 TRBJ2-1 TRBV5-1 - TGCGCCAGCAGTCTTAACCCGACAGGGGTAGATTACAATGAGCAGTTCTTC CASSLNPTGVDYNEQFF
- TRBJ1-1 TRBV2 few TGTGCCAGCAGTGGCTACAGGGACACTGAAGCTTTCTTT CASSGYRDTEAFF
- TRBJ2-7 TRBV2 few TGTGCCAGCCTTGGTCGGGGAAAACCCTCCTACGAGCAGTACTTC CASLGRGKPSYEQYF
- TRBJ2-3 TRBV29-1 - TGCAGCGTTGGATGGGTGATACAGGGAAGGGGCACAGATACGCAGTATTTT CSVGWVIQGRGTDTQYF
- TRBJ2-1 TRBV9 - TGTGCCAGCAGCGTAAGGGATGAGCAGTTCTTC CASSVRDEQFF
- TRBJ2-6 TRBV3-1 - TGTGCCAGCAGCTTTCGGGGCGGAGACTGGGCCAACGTCCTGACTTTC CASSFRGGDWANVLTF
TRBD2 TRBJ2-5 TRBV20-1 few TGCAGTGCTAGAGATCCTAGCGGAAAAGAGACCCAGTACTTC CSARDPSGKETQYF
- TRBJ2-3 TRBV7-9 - TGTGCCAGCAGTATGCTAGGAGATACGCAGTATTTT CASSMLGDTQYF
- TRBJ2-3 TRBV12-3/TRBV12-4 - TGTGCCAGCAGTTTACCTACGTGGACGGCTAGCACAGATACGCAGTATTTT CASSLPTWTASTDTQYF
TRBD1 TRBJ2-1 TRBV9 - TGTGCCAGCAGCCTGCGCGGGACAGGGGGAAATGAGCAGTTCTTC CASSLRGTGGNEQFF
TRBD2 TRBJ2-3 TRBV29-1 - TGCAGCCTGGCAGGGACTAGTGAGGATACGCAGTATTTT CSLAGTSEDTQYF
- TRBJ1-4 TRBV4-1 few TGCGCCAGCAGCCAAGAGCCGGCGGAGGAAAAACTGTTTTTT CASSQEPAEEKLFF
TRBD1 TRBJ2-3 TRBV20-1 - TGCAGTGCCAGACCCGGGACAGGGGGTACAGATACGCAGTATTTT CSARPGTGGTDTQYF
- TRBJ2-2 TRBV29-1 - TGCAGCGTTGAAGTGGGGAACACCGGGGAGCTGTTTTTT CSVEVGNTGELFF
- TRBJ2-2 TRBV7-2 - TGTGCCAGCAGCTTGACACACACCGGGGAGCTGTTTTTT CASSLTHTGELFF
- TRBJ1-3 TRBV12-3/TRBV12-4 few TGTGCCAGCAGTTTAGGGACATCGGACACCATATATTTT CASSLGTSDTIYF
TRBD1 TRBJ2-1 TRBV20-1 - TGCAGTGTGGGACAGGGGGCGCCTAGCAATGAGCAGTTCTTC CSVGQGAPSNEQFF